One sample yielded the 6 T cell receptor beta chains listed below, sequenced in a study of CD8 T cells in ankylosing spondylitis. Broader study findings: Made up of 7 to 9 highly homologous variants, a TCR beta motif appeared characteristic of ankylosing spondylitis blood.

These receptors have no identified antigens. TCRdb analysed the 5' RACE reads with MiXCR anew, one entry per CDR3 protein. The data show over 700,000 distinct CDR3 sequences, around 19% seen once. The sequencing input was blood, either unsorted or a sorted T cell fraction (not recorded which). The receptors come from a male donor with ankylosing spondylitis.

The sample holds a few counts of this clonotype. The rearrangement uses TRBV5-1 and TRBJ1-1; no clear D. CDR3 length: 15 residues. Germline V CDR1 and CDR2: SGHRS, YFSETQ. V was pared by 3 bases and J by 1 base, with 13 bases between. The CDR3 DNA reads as TGCGCCAGCAGCTCCGCGGCAAGAAAGAACACTGAAGCTTTCTTT. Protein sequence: CASSSAARKNTEAFF.

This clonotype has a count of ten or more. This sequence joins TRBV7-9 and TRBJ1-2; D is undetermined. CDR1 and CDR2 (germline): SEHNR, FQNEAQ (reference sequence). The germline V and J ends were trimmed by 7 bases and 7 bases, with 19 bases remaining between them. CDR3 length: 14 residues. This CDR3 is CASNGEGGHLGYTF. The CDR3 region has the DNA TGTGCCAGCAACGGGGAGGGAGGCCACCTTGGCTACACCTTC.

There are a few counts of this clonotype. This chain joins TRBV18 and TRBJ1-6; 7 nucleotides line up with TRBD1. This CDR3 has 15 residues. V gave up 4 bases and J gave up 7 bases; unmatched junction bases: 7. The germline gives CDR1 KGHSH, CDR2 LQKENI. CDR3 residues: CASSQTGALNSPLHF. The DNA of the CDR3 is TGTGCCAGCTCACAAACAGGGGCCCTAAATTCACCCCTCCACTTT.

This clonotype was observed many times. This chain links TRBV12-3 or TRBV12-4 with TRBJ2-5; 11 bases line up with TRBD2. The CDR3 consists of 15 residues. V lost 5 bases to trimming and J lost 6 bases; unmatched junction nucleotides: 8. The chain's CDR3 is CASSAGTSGRKTQYF. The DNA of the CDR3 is TGTGCCAGCAGTGCCGGTACTAGCGGGAGAAAGACCCAGTACTTC.

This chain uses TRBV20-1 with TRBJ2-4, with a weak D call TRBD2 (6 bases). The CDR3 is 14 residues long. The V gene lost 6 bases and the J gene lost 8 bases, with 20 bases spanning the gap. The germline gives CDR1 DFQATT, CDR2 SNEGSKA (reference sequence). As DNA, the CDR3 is TGCAGTGCCGGCGGGGCCGGGGAGATTTACATTCAGTACTTC. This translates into CSAGGAGEIYIQYF.

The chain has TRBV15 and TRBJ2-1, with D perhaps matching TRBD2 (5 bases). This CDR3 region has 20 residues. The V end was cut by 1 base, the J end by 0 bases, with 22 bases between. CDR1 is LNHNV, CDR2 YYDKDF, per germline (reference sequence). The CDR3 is CATSRGTVLRVLSSYNEQFF. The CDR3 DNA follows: TGTGCCACCAGCAGAGGGACTGTATTAAGGGTTCTCAGCTCCTACAATGAGCAGTTCTTC.